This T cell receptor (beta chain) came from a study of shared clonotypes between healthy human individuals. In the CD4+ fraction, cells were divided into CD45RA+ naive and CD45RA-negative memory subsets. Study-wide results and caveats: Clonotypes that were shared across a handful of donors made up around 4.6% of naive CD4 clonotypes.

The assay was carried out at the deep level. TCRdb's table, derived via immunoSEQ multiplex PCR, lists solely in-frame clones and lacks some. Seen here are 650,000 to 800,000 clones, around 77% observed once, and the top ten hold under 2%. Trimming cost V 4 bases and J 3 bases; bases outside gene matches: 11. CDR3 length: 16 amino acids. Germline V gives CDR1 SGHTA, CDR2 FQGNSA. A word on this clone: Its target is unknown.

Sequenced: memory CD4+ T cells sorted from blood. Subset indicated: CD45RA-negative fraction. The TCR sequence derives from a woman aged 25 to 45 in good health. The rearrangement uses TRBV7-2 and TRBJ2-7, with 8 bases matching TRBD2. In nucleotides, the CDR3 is TGTGCCAGCAGCTCCACAGCGGGAGCAGATGTCTACGAGCAGTACTTC. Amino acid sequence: CASSSTAGADVYEQYF.